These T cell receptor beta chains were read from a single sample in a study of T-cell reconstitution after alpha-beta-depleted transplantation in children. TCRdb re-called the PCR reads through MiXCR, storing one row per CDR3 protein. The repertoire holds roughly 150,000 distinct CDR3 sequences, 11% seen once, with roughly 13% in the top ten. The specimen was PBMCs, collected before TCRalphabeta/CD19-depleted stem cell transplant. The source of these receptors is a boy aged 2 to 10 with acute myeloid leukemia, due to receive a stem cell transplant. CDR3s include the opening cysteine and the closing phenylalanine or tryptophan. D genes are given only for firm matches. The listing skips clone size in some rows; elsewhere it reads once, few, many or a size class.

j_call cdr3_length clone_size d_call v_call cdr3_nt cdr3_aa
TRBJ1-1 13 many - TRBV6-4 TGTGCCACCGCGGTTGATATGAACACTGAAGCTTTCTTT CATAVDMNTEAFF
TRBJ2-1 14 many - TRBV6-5 TGTGCCAGCAATCCGGGACAGTGGAGGGGTGGTGAGTTCTTC CASNPGQWRGGEFF
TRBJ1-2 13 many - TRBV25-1 TGTGCCAGCAGTGATTATGCGAACTATGGCTACACCTTC CASSDYANYGYTF
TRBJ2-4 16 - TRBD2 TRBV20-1 TGCAGTGCTTCGACTAGCGGAAGACCCCCGAGAGACATTCAGTACTTC CSASTSGRPPRDIQYF
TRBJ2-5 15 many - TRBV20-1 TGCAGTGCTAGAGGAGCTGGGGGGGGCGTGGAGACCCAGTACTTC CSARGAGGGVETQYF
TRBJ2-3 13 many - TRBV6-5 TGTGCCAGCTCCGGGCCAGGCACAGATACGCAGTATTTT CASSGPGTDTQYF
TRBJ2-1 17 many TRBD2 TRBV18 TGTGCCAGCTCACCCCTGACTAGCGGGGGAACCTACAATGAGCAGTTCTTC CASSPLTSGGTYNEQFF
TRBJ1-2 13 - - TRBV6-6 TGTGCCAGCAGTTCGAGTTTGGACCCGATTCGCACCTTC CASSSSLDPIRTF
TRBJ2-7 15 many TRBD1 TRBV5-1 TGCGCCAGCAGCTTTAGACAGGGCCACCACTACGAGCAGTACTTC CASSFRQGHHYEQYF
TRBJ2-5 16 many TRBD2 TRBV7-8 TGTGCCAGCAGCTTAGTATGGCTAGCGGGGATAGAGACCCAGTACTTC CASSLVWLAGIETQYF
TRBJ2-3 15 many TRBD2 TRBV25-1 TGTGCCAGCAGTGAATGGACTAGTCGGGTGCCTGCGCAGTATTTT CASSEWTSRVPAQYF
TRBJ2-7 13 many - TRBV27 TGTGCCAGCAGGCACGGGACTGAATACGAGCAGTACTTC CASRHGTEYEQYF
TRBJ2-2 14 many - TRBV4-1 TGCGCCAGCAGCCGGCCAACGAACACCGGGGAGCTGTTTTTT CASSRPTNTGELFF
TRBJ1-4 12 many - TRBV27 TGTGCCAGCAGTTTCCTTGGTGAAAAACTGTTTTTT CASSFLGEKLFF
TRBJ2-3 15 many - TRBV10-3 TGTGCCATCAGTGAGACAGCGGGCCGGAGGGAAACGCAGTATTTT CAISETAGRRETQYF
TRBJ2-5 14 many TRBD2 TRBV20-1 TGCAGTGCCGGATTAGCGGGAGCTGCGGAGACCCAGTACTTC CSAGLAGAAETQYF
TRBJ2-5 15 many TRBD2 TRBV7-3 TGTGCCAGCAGCTTAGTCCGGGGGGGCCAAGAGACCCAGTACTTC CASSLVRGGQETQYF
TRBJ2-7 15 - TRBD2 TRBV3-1 TGTGCCACCTGCAAAGGGACTAGCGGAGCCTACGAGCAGTACTTC CATCKGTSGAYEQYF
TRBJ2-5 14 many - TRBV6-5 TGTGCCAGCAGTTACTCGACAGCCCAAGAGACCCAGTACTTC CASSYSTAQETQYF
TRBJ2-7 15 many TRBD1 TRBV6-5 TGTGCCAGCAGTTACGCTGACAGGGCGGCTTACGAGCAGTACTTC CASSYADRAAYEQYF
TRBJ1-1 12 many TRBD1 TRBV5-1 TGCGCCAGCAGCTTTGATGGACAGGTGGCTTTCTTT CASSFDGQVAFF
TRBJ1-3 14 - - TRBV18 TGTGCCAGCTCACCAGCCAGCTCTGGAAACACCACATATTTT CASSPASSGNTTYF
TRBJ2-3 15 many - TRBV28 TGTGCCAGCAGTTCTCCTGAGCTGAGCACAGATACGCAGTATTTT CASSSPELSTDTQYF
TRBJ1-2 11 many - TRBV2 TGTGCCAGCAGTGGCTTCTATGGCTACACCTTC CASSGFYGYTF
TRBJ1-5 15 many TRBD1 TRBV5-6 TGTGCCAGCAGCCGAGTTAGGGGGCGCACTCAGCCCCAGCATTTT CASSRVRGRTQPQHF
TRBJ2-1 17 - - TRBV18 TGTGCCAACTCACCTGTGACAGGCTATTACTCCTACAATGAGCAGTTCTTC CANSPVTGYYSYNEQFF
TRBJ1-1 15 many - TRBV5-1 TGCGCCAGCAGTCTTGCGCTTAGAGGCGGCACTGAAGCTTTCTTT CASSLALRGGTEAFF
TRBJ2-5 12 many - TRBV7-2 TGTGCCAGCAGCCTGGACCGCCGGGACCAGTACTTC CASSLDRRDQYF
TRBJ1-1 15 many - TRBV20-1 TGCAGTGCTAGAGATTTTGGACAGCGGAACACTGAAGCTTTCTTT CSARDFGQRNTEAFF
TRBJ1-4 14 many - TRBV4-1 TGCGCCAGCAGCGAACAGGGTTGGAGTGAAAAACTGTTTTTT CASSEQGWSEKLFF
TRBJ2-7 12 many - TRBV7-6 TGTGCCAGCAGAACGACAGGCGCCGAGCAGTACTTC CASRTTGAEQYF
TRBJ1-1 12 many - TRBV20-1 TGCAGTGCGCAACAGGGGAACACTGAAGCTTTCTTT CSAQQGNTEAFF
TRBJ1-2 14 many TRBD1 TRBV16 TGTGCCAGCAGCCAATGGCAGGGGGCCTATGGCTACACCTTC CASSQWQGAYGYTF
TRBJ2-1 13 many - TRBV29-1 TGCAGCGTTGCGGGAAACTCCTACAATGAGCAGTTCTTC CSVAGNSYNEQFF
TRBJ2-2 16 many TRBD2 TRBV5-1 TGCGCCAGCAGCTTGGCCGGCGGGGGGCAGGCCGGGGAGCTGTTTTTT CASSLAGGGQAGELFF
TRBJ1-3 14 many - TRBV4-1 TGCGCCAGCAGCCAGGCTCTCTCTGGAAACACCATATATTTT CASSQALSGNTIYF
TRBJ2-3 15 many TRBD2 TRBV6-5 TGTGCCAGCAGTTACCGAGCGGGAGTATCAGATACGCAGTATTTT CASSYRAGVSDTQYF
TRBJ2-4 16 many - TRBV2 TGTGCCAGCAGTGCGCCCGGTGGGATAGCCAAAAACATTCAGTACTTC CASSAPGGIAKNIQYF
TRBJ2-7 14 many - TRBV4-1 TGCGCCAGCAGCCAAGATACGGGAGTCTACGAGCAGTACTTC CASSQDTGVYEQYF
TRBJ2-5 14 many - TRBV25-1 TGTGCCAGCAGTGAATGGGCCACCTCGGAGACCCAGTACTTC CASSEWATSETQYF
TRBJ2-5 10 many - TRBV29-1 TGCAGCGGGTACGAAGAGACCCAGTACTTC CSGYEETQYF
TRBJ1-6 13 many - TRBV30 TGTGCCTGGAGGGGTCATAATAATTCACCCCTCCACTTT CAWRGHNNSPLHF